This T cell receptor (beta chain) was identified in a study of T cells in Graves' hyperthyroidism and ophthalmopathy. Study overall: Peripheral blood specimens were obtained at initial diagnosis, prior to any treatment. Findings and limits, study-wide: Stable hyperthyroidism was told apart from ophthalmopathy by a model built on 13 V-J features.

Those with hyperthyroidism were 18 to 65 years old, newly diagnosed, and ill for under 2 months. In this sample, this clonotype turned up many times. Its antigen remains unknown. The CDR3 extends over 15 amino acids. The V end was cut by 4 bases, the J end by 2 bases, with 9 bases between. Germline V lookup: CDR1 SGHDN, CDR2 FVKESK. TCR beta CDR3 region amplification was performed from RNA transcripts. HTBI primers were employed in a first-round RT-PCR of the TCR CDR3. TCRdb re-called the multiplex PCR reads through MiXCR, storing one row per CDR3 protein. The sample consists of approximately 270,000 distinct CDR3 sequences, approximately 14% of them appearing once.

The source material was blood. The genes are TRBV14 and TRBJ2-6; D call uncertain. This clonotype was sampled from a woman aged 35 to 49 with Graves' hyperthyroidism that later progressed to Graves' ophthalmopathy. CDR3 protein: CASSRMPAGANVLTF. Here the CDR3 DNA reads TGTGCCAGCAGCCGAATGCCGGCTGGGGCCAACGTCCTGACTTTC.